Shown below are 11 T cell receptor beta chains from a single sample sequenced in a study of T cells expressing NK-cell markers. TCRdb re-analyzed the 5' RACE reads; it lists each CDR3 protein once, without DNA. The ten most abundant clones cover approximately 1.4% of a sample with about 460,000 distinct CDR3 sequences. The sequencing sample was made of blood T cells: a sorted CD56 or NKG2C T cell subset, CD4+ or CD8+ T cells, or bulk PBMC T cells (not recorded which). Receptors were obtained from a woman aged 50 to 60 in good health.

The V gene is TRBV7-3, the J gene TRBJ1-1; TCRdb outputs TRBD1, but without DNA this stays unchecked. The CDR3 totals 14 residues. Germline V gives CDR1 SGHTA, CDR2 FQGTGA. This CDR3 is CASFPPGQQNEAFF. The full variable domain, rest sourced from reference TRBV7-3 and TRBJ1-1, is GAGVSQTPSNKVTEKGKYVELRCDPISGHTALYWYRQSLGQGPEFLIYFQGTGAADDSGLPNDRFFAVRPEGSVSTLKIQRTERGDSAVYLCASFPPGQQNEAFFGQGTRLTVV.

The CDR3 reads CASGGQNEQYF. V and J are TRBV3-1 and TRBJ2-7; the TCRdb D gene call, TRBD2, has no DNA to confirm it. The germline CDR1 and CDR2 sequences are LGHDT and YNNKEL (reference sequence). The CDR3 has 11 amino acids.

The V call is TRBV15, the J call TRBJ1-1; the D call of TRBD1 rests on TCRdb alone, since no DNA is present to check it. The length of the CDR3 is 15 residues. In germline, CDR1 is LNHNV, CDR2 YYDKDF (reference sequence). The CDR3 is CATSSQRGLGTKAFF.

The V and J genes are TRBV20-1 and TRBJ1-5; no DNA is available, so the TRBD1 call from TCRdb remains unchecked. The CDR3 spans 16 residues. CDR1 and CDR2 from the germline V gene are DFQATT and SNEGSKA (reference sequence). The chain's CDR3 is CSARDYSAGVWQPQHF.

This chain uses TRBV2 with TRBJ1-2; TCRdb indicates TRBD1, and absent DNA this call remains unverified. The CDR3 has 11 amino acids. The germline CDR1 and CDR2 sequences are SNHLY and FYNNEI. This chain's CDR3 is CALWGSYGYTF.

The CDR3 reads CSARDPDRPSGYTF. The chain combines TRBV20-1 with TRBJ1-2; TCRdb picks TRBD1, but there is no DNA to check that call. CDR1 DFQATT and CDR2 SNEGSKA come from the germline V gene (reference sequence). The CDR3 covers 14 residues.

The rearrangement links TRBV7-2 to TRBJ2-3; TCRdb selects TRBD1, and the lack of DNA leaves this call unchecked. The CDR3 has 17 amino acids. The germline V gene has CDR1 SGHTA and CDR2 FQGNSA. The CDR3: CASSFIRVPGGADTQYF.

V gene TRBV5-1 combines with J gene TRBJ2-1; TCRdb's D call of TRBD1 is untestable without DNA. Germline V CDR1 and CDR2: SGHRS, YFSETQ. The CDR3 has 15 amino acids. The CDR3 loop is CASSLAAGTYNEQFF.

The chain links TRBV7-9 to TRBJ2-1; checking the TCRdb D call of TRBD1 is not possible without DNA. The CDR3 runs 14 residues. Germline CDR1 reads SEHNR; CDR2 reads FQNEAQ (reference sequence). Here the CDR3 reads CASRSTGRRNEQFF.

The CDR3 loop reads CASSLTTGEYEQFF. V and J are TRBV5-1 and TRBJ2-1; without DNA, the TCRdb call of TRBD2 cannot be checked. CDR1 and CDR2 (germline): SGHRS, YFSETQ. CDR3 size: 14 residues.

The V and J genes are TRBV12-3 or TRBV12-4 and TRBJ1-1; checking the TCRdb D call of TRBD1 is not possible without DNA. The CDR3 has 13 residues. CDR3 sequence reads: CASRGPGNTEAFF.